Sequencing of this TCR beta chain was carried out in a study of blood T cell repertoires in COVID-19 (dated by TCRdb to about 2020). In terms of the full investigation: Samples from collaborators originated in the United States, Italy and Spain and spanned both the acute and convalescent phases of COVID-19. A freely available public database, intended as a resource for researchers studying the immune response to SARS-CoV-2, is where the repertoires were released. Subjects who had been exposed to COVID-19, were actively infected with it, or had recovered from it provided the deeply sampled blood TCRbeta repertoires that made up the dataset. The prospective study material was composed of cDNA or gDNA derived from T cells, B-cell-depleted T cells, or PBMCs. The samples were drawn from the first 160 participants of the ongoing ImmuneRACE study and from 950 to 1,500 subjects provided by 6 global collaborators. Sample metadata almost always included a de-identified subject ID, COVID-19 status, age in years and sex. Where available, HLA class I and class II types were taken from metadata supplied by the sample provider and were not determined by assay-based typing. General conclusions and limits of the study: The amount of clinical and demographic metadata varied by source and participant and was provided uncurated.

TCRbeta CDR3 regions were amplified from genomic DNA by means of the immunoSEQ Assay, a bias-controlled multiplex PCR. Per the source publication's procedure: The number of nucleated cells in each sample was estimated from the amplification of reference gene primers within the assay. To quantify the absolute abundance of each unique TCRbeta CDR3 rearrangement, sequence reads were collapsed and filtered. For each sample, productive Simpson clonality was calculated as the square root of Simpson's diversity index over productive rearrangements. This immuneACCESS table, as held by TCRdb, lists in-frame sequences with V and J called but not all clones. Of the missing ones, under half trace to an unresolved V gene in checked studies; the others have no known cause. V and J calls plus clone size are reproduced from that table; the DNA served to infer D and trimming. Recorded for this sample are 70,000 or so clones; over 80% of them occurred a single time. The ten largest clones take up 2.5% of the sample.

Collaborating institutions collected whole blood in K2EDTA tubes following their own protocols. For TCRbeta analysis, collaborator samples were shipped as frozen whole blood, as isolated PBMCs, or as DNA extracted from either sample type. Trimming takes 1 base from V and 2 bases from J, and the germline ends sit 12 bases apart. The CDR3 runs 15 amino acids, cysteine and phenylalanine included. Here the CDR3 DNA is all that survives: 45 bases in frame from base 1. CDR1 and CDR2, looked up from the germline V gene, are MDHEN and SYDVKM. On this clone itself: The target of this receptor is not known. Base qualities are not provided; no much larger clone lies one nucleotide away.

Sequencing was carried out using peripheral blood. The V and J segments used are TRBV28 and TRBJ2-7; a weak D assignment points to TRBD2 (5 bases agree). The sequence was obtained from a man at least 80 years old with active or convalescent COVID-19. For the CDR3, the sequence is CASSLFRGTTYEQYF. The nucleotide sequence reads as follows: TGTGCCAGCAGTTTATTCCGGGGTACGACCTACGAGCAGTACTTC.